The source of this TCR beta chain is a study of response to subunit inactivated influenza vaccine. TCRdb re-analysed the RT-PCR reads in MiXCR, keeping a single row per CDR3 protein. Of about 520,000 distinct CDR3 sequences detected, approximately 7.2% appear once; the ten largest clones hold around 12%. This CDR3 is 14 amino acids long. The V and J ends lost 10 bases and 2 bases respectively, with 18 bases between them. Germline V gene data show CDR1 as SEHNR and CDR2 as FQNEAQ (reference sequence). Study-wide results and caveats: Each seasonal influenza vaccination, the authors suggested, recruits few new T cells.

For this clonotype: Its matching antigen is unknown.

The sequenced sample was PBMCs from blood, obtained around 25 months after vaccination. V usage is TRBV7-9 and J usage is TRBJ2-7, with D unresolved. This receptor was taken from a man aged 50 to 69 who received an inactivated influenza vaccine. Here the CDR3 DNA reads TGTGCCACCGTCGGCAGATCAACCACCTACGAGCAGTACTTC. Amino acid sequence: CATVGRSTTYEQYF.